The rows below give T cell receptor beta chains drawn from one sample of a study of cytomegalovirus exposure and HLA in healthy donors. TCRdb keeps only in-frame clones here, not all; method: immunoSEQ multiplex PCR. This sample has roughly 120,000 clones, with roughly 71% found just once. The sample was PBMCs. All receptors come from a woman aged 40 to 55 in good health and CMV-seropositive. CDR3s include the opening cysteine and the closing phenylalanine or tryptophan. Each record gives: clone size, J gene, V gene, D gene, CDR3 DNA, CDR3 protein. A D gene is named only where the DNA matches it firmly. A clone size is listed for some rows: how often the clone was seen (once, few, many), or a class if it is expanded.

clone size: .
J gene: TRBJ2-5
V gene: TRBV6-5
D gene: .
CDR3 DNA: TGTGCCAGCAGTTCCCAGAACCAAGAGACCCAGTACTTC
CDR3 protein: CASSSQNQETQYF

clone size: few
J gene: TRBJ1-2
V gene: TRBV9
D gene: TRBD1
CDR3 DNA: TGTGCCAGCAGCGGTGACAGGGGCAACTATGACTACACCTTC
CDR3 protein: CASSGDRGNYDYTF

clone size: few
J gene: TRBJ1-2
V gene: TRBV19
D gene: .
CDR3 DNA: TGTGCCAGTAGTATAGATATCGCAGGGAACTATGGCTACACCTTC
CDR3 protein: CASSIDIAGNYGYTF

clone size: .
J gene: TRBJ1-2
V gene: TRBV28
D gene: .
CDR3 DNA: TGTGCCAGCAGCCGGTATGGCTACACCTTC
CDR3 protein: CASSRYGYTF

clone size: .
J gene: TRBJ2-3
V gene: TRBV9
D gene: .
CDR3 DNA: TGTGCCAGCAGCCTCCTGAGGCCCACAGATACGCAGTATTTT
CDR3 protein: CASSLLRPTDTQYF

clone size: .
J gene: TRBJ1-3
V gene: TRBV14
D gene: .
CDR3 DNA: TGTGCCAGCAGCCAAGCTAACTCTGGAAACACCATATATTTT
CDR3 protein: CASSQANSGNTIYF

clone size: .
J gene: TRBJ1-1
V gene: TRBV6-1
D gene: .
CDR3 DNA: TGTGCCAGCAGTGAAATCAGGGACACTGAAGCTTTCTTT
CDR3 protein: CASSEIRDTEAFF

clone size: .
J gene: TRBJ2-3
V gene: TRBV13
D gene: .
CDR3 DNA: TGTGCCAGCAGCCGACTAGATTTGGATACGCAGTATTTT
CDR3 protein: CASSRLDLDTQYF

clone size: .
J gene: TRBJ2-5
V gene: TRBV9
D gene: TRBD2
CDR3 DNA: TGTGCCAGCAGCGGAGGGGCTAGCGGTCAAGAGACCCAGTACTTC
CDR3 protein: CASSGGASGQETQYF

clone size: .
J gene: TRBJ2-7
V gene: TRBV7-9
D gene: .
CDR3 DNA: TGTGCCAGCAGCCCACGACAGGTTTCCTACGAGCAGTACTTC
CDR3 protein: CASSPRQVSYEQYF

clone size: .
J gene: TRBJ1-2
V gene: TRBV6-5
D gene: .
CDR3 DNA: TGTGCCAGCAGTTACTCGAGCCAGGGGACGGGCGGCTACACCTTC
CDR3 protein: CASSYSSQGTGGYTF

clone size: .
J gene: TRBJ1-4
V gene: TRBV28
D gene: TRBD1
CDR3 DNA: TGTGCCAGCAGTTTCCACCGGGACAGGGGGTCAGATGAAAAACTGTTTTTT
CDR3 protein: CASSFHRDRGSDEKLFF

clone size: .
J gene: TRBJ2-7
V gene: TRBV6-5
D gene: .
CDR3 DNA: TGTGCCAGCAGTTACTCGGGGCTTCCCTACGAGCAGTACTTC
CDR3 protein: CASSYSGLPYEQYF

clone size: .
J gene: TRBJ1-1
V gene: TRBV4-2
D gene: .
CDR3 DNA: TGTGCCAGCAGCCCGACGTCGGGGGGCGGCACTGAAGCTTTCTTT
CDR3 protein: CASSPTSGGGTEAFF

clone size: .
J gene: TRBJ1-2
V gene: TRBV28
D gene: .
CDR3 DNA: TGTGCCAGCACCGGAAAGGCGGGGGGCTATGGCTACACCTTC
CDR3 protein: CASTGKAGGYGYTF

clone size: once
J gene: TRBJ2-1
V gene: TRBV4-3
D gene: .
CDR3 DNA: TGCGCCAGCAGCCAAGACCCGGTGGGGGGTAACTACAATGAGCAGTTCTTC
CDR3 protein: CASSQDPVGGNYNEQFF

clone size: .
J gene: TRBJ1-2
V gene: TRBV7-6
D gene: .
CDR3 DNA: TGTGCCAGCAGCCCCCTGGAGGGGAACTATGGCTACACCTTC
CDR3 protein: CASSPLEGNYGYTF

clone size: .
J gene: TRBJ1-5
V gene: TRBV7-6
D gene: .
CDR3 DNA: TGTGCCAGCAGCTCCAGAGGGCCCGATAGCAATCAGCCCCAGCATTTT
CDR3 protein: CASSSRGPDSNQPQHF

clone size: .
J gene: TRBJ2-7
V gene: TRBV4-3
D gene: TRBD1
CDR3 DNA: TGCGCCAGCAGCCAAGATCCATCAGGGGGCAAGGACGAGCAGTACTTC
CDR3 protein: CASSQDPSGGKDEQYF

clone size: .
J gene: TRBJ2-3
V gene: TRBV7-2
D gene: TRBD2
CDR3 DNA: TGTGCCAGCCCTTACTCAGGGACTAGCTCTAGCACAGATACGCAGTATTTT
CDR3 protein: CASPYSGTSSSTDTQYF

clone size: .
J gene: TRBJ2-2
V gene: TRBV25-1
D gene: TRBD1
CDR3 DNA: TGTGCCAGCAGGGGACAGGGCGACACCGGGGAGCTGTTTTTC
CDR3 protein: CASRGQGDTGELFF

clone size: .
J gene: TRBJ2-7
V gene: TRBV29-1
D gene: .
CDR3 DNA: TGCAGCGCCGGACTGGAAGCCTACGAGCAGTACTTC
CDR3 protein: CSAGLEAYEQYF

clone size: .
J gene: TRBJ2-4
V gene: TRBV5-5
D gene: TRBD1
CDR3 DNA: TGTGCCAGCAGCAGCATTCTCCGGGACAGGGTAGCCAAAAACATTCAGTACTTC
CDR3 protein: CASSSILRDRVAKNIQYF

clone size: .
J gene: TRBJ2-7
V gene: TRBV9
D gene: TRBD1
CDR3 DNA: TGTGCCAGCAGCGTAGGGTGGCAGGGGGCGGGGGAGCAGTACTTC
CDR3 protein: CASSVGWQGAGEQYF

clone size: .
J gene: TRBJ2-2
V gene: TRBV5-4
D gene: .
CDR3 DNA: TGTGCCAGCCGCGGAGGGTCCCCCCAAAACACCGGGGAGCTGTTTTTT
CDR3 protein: CASRGGSPQNTGELFF

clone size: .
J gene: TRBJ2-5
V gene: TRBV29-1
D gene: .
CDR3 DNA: TGCAGCGTTGAAGACCCAGACTTAACAGAGACCCAGTACTTC
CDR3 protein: CSVEDPDLTETQYF

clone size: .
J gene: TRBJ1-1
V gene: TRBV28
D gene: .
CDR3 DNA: TGTGCCAGCAGCCCTGATTGGAGGACTTTCTTT
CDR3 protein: CASSPDWRTFF

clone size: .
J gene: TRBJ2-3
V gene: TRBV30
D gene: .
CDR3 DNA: TGTGCCTGGAGTGCCACAGGGGTCCACGGGGGAGATACGCAGTATTTT
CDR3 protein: CAWSATGVHGGDTQYF

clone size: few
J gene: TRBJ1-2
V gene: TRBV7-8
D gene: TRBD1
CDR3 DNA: TGTGCCAGCAGCTCGCGGGACAGTAACCTTAACTATGGCTACACCTTC
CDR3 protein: CASSSRDSNLNYGYTF

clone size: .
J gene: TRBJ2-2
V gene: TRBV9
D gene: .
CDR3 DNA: TGTGCCAGCAGCGTAGCAGCGTCGAACACCGGGGAGCTGTTTTTT
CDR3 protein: CASSVAASNTGELFF

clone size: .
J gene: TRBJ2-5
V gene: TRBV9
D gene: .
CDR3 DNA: TGTGCCAGCAGCGGGTTTGGGGGGGCGCGAGAAGAGACCCAGTACTTC
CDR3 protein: CASSGFGGAREETQYF

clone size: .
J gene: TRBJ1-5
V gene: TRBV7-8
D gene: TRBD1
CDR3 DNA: TGTGCCAGCAGCTTCGGGACAGGGACTCAGCCCCAGCATTTT
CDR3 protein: CASSFGTGTQPQHF

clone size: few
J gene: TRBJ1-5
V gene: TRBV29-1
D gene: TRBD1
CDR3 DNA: TGCAGCGTTGCCGGACAGGCAAGCAATCAGCCCCAGCATTTT
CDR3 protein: CSVAGQASNQPQHF

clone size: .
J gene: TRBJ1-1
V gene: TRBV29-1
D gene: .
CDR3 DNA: TGCAGCGTCGCTTTCCACGGAGGCACTGAAGCTTTCTTT
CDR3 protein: CSVAFHGGTEAFF

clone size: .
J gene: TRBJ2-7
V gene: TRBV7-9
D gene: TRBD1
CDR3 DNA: TGTGCCAGCAGCCCCATCGACAGGGTCGACTACGAGCAGTACTTC
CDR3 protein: CASSPIDRVDYEQYF

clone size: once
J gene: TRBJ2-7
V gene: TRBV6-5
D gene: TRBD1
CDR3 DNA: TGTGCCAGCAGATCCGGACAGGAGGCCTCCTACGAGCAGTACTTC
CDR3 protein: CASRSGQEASYEQYF

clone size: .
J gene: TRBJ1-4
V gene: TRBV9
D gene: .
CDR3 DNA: TGTGCCAGCAGCGGCCAGGAGGGAGGGGAAAAACTGTTTTTT
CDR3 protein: CASSGQEGGEKLFF

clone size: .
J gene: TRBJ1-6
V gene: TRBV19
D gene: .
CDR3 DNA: TGTGCCAGTACCCCTGGGGGGTTTAATTCACCCCTCCACTTT
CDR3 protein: CASTPGGFNSPLHF

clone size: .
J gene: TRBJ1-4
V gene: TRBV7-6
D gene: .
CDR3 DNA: TGTGCCAGCAGCTCCCTAGGTGAAAAACTGTTTTTT
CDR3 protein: CASSSLGEKLFF

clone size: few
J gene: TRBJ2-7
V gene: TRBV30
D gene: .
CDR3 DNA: TGTGCCTGGAGTGTACGACTCGCCGGGGAGCAGTACTTC
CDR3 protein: CAWSVRLAGEQYF

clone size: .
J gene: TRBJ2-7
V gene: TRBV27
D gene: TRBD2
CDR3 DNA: TGTGCCAGCAGTTTGGGGACTAGCGGGAGGGCCGGGGAGCAGTACTTC
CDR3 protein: CASSLGTSGRAGEQYF

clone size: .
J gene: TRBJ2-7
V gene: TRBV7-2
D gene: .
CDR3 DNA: TGTGCCAGCAGCTCCGAAGGGCAGCAGCAGCGGGTCTACGAGCAGTACTTC
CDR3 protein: CASSSEGQQQRVYEQYF

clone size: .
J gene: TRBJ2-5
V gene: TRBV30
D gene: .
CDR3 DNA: TGTGCCTGGAGTGGTAGAGGCCAAGAGACCCAGTACTTC
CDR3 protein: CAWSGRGQETQYF